This T cell receptor (beta chain) was identified during a study of beta chain features in type 1 diabetes (dated by TCRdb to 2016 to 2018). With respect to the entire study: No differences in mean age, gender distribution, total cell number or subset yield were found between patients and healthy donors. The study compared the TCRB repertoires of sorted circulating CD4+ T cell subsets in recently diagnosed type 1 diabetes patients with those in matched healthy donors. A total of 107,917,701 sorted cells were examined across all samples, and the number of cells per subset was strongly correlated with RNA yield. Naive and central memory subsets were obtained from all 30 or so donors, but regulatory and stem cell-like memory subsets were isolated from only 8 patients and roughly eight healthy donors.

CDR1 and CDR2, looked up from the germline V gene (reference sequence), are SEHNR and FQNEAQ. V gives up 5 bases and J gives up 17 bases, and the segment between their germline ends measures 15 bases. Taken from cysteine to phenylalanine, the CDR3 has 11 residues. Only the CDR3 part of the read is kept: 33 bases, read in frame from the first base. General findings and caveats noted by the study authors: The naive, central memory and regulatory TCRB repertoires appeared to resemble one another more closely among patients than among healthy donors. Type 1 diabetes patients showed a moderate but significant shortening of TCRB CDR3 length in all four CD4+ subsets. At VDJ recombination sites, patients with type 1 diabetes made fewer insertions and deleted more nucleotides, a pattern implying thymic rearrangement abnormalities. PCR might favor shorter templates, but patient and control samples were amplified and corrected together, so any skew would affect both groups equally. Because cDNA was sequenced instead of genomic DNA, activated cells with high expression could be over-represented, although the groups did not differ in activation or CD3 levels. HLA sub-analyses involved small numbers of individuals, so any influence of HLA type on TCRB rearrangement remained unresolved.

In the case of this clone: Its antigen is still unknown. Qualities for individual bases were not recorded, and no much larger clone is one base off.

Each donor gave one peripheral blood draw, averaging approximately 110 mL, which was collected into heparinised tubes. A BD FACSAria II was used to sort naive, central memory, regulatory and stem cell-like memory CD4+ T cells with a panel that included CD45RO, CCR7, CD25, CD127, CD95 and CD27. All sorted populations exceeded 95% purity. PBMCs were separated immediately by Lymphoprep density gradient centrifugation and were stained directly, without being cultured. Samples were stained and sorted in pairs, with one healthy donor and one patient per experiment, so that batch effects were minimized. The High Capacity cDNA Reverse Transcription Kit was used to reverse transcribe all of the isolated RNA, meaning that expressed TCRB transcripts were what got sequenced. Naive, central memory and regulatory T cell samples underwent deep immunoSEQ sequencing, averaging approximately 3.5 million total reads per sample. After sorted cells were lysed in RLT buffer, RNA was extracted with DNase-treated RNeasy Micro or Mini kits, with the choice depending on cell number. To prevent cross-contamination, every cell subset was processed on its own, while patient and healthy donor samples were processed together. The immunoSEQ multiplex PCR was used to amplify TCRB sequences from cDNA, yielding 87-bp fragments that span the CDR3 region. Amplicons were sequenced on the Illumina HiSeq platform. Concerning the study's data processing: PCR bias was corrected computationally using synthetic template baselines, and reads within Hamming distance 2 were collapsed, with unmergeable singletons discarded. By aligning reads against IMGT, V, D and J genes, CDR3 length, and insertions or deletions at six rearrangement sites were assigned. Within each subset, clonotype counts were normalized to the number of sorted cells before true diversity and Gini coefficients were calculated with the tcR R package. The overlap coefficient, calculated on TCRB nucleotide sequences, was used to quantify repertoire sharing. Out-of-frame TCRB sequences from naive cells were analyzed to stand in for the pre-selection repertoire. TCRdb limited this immuneACCESS table to in-frame rearrangements with V and J called. A share of clones is missing; checked studies link under half to unresolved V genes, and the rest is unexplained. That table furnishes V, J and clone size, whereas the DNA furnished D and trimming. Recorded for this sample are fewer than 300,000 clones; roughly 11% of them occurred a single time. The ten largest clonotypes hold around 0.017% of the sample.

The TCR was taken from a man aged 25 to 40 with type 1 diabetes. The sequence links TRBV7-9 to TRBJ1-4, with a weak D call of TRBD1 (6 bases match). The sequencing input was naive CD4+ T cells from blood. The cell subset or site label, as the study defines it: true naive CD4+ T cells. The CDR3 loop reads CASSRRTEIFF. The bases read TGTGCCAGCAGCCGCCGGACAGAGATCTTTTTT.